The 11 T cell receptor beta chains below come from one sample, sequenced in a study of human T cells and chemical hapten exposure. Time point noted: patch test 2, 6 weeks after DPC sensitization. Noted treatment: therapeutic diphenylcyclopropenone sensitization with weekly scalp DPC. MiXCR, run by TCRdb on the RACE reads, gives a single entry per CDR3 protein. The data hold 95,000 or so distinct CDR3 sequences, with roughly 10% observed a single time. Sequencing was performed on whole blood, taken in connection with sensitization to the hapten diphenylcyclopropenone (DPC). These receptors were taken from a middle-aged woman with alopecia areata. Some clones in this sample may be carry-over from other donors' samples.

This clonotype came up many times. The chain uses TRBV13 and TRBJ2-1; D ambiguous. V lost 5 bases and J lost 5, with 4 bases in between. CDR3 length equals 11 residues. Germline CDR1 is PRHDT and CDR2 is FYEKMQ (reference sequence). CDR3 DNA sequence: TGTGCCAGCAGCCCCGACAATGAGCAGTTCTTC. Protein sequence: CASSPDNEQFF.

The chain links TRBV10-1 to TRBJ2-5, with D unresolved. In germline, CDR1 is WNHNN, CDR2 SYGVQD (reference sequence). The CDR3 is 14 residues long. V was pared by 0 bases and J by 5 bases, with 10 bases between. As DNA, the CDR3 is TGCGCCAGCAGTGAGTCTCGAAAGTCGGAGACCCAGTACTTC. It translates to CASSESRKSETQYF.

This clonotype was detected only a few times. V and J are TRBV27 and TRBJ2-3, with D possibly being TRBD1 (5 bases). Trimming removed 3 bases from V and 1 base from J, with 14 bases in between. The CDR3 consists of 16 residues. Germline loops: CDR1 MNHEY, CDR2 SMNVEV (reference sequence). CDR3 protein: CASSFRVFGRTDTQYF. For the CDR3, the DNA is TGTGCCAGCAGTTTCAGGGTCTTTGGCCGCACAGATACGCAGTATTTT.

This clonotype was found many times. The chain carries TRBV3-1 and TRBJ1-5, with unresolved D. Germline CDR1 LGHDT, CDR2 YNNKEL (reference sequence). V lost 0 bases and J lost 7, with 13 bases in between. The CDR3 is made up of 15 amino acids. Written as DNA, the CDR3 is TGTGCCAGCAGCCAAGATTCCGGCCAAGGGCAGCCCCAGCATTTT. It yields the protein CASSQDSGQGQPQHF.

This clonotype showed up just a few times. V usage is TRBV20-1 and J usage is TRBJ2-4; 8 positions match TRBD2. CDR1 is DFQATT, CDR2 SNEGSKA, per germline (reference sequence). Losses at the gene ends were 6 bases for V and 1 base for J; bases not matched to a gene: 8. The CDR3 totals 15 residues. The DNA for the CDR3 is TGCAGTGCGGCGACGGGGGGGCAGGCCAAAAACATTCAGTACTTC. Its protein product is CSAATGGQAKNIQYF.

The chain couples TRBV4-2 to TRBJ2-7, with D possibly being TRBD1 (5 bases). The germline CDR1 and CDR2 sequences are LGHNA and YNFKEQ. V was shortened by 1 base and J by 3 bases, with 10 bases between the two germline ends. This CDR3 contains 14 residues. CDR3 in DNA: TGTGCCAGCAGCCAAGGTGTCAGGGACTACGAGCAGTACTTC. The encoded protein is CASSQGVRDYEQYF.

The chain is built from TRBV7-2 and TRBJ2-5, with D unresolved. With 2 bases removed from V and 7 bases from J, the gap between germline ends came to 14 bases. The CDR3 consists of 14 residues. Germline V gives CDR1 SGHTA, CDR2 FQGNSA. CDR3 coding DNA: TGTGCCAGCAGCTTACCCGGGCCCCGGATGACCCAGTACTTC. Translated: CASSLPGPRMTQYF.

This clonotype was recorded many times. CDR3 nucleotide sequence: TGCAGCGCGAAACAGGGCCCCTACGAGCAGTACTTC. Amino acid sequence: CSAKQGPYEQYF. The chain uses TRBV29-1 and TRBJ2-7; a weak D match, TRBD1 (6 bases). Germline assignment: CDR1 SQVTM and CDR2 ANQGSEA. Trimming shortened V by 7 bases and J by 2 bases, and 12 bases separated the two germline ends. CDR3 length equals 12 residues.

This clonotype was picked up many times. The chain recombines TRBV6-6 with TRBJ2-7, with D unclear. The V end lost 2 bases, the J end lost 5 bases, and 16 bases lay between the germline ends. CDR3 length equals 15 residues. Germline CDR1 and CDR2: MNHNY and SVGAGI (reference sequence). DNA of the CDR3: TGTGCCAGCAGTTACGGCAGGACCACTGGCGACGAGCAGTACTTC. Translation gives CASSYGRTTGDEQYF.

At least ten counts were recorded for this clonotype. V gene TRBV6-1 combines with J gene TRBJ2-7, with D tentatively TRBD1 or TRBD2 (5 bases each). Germline CDR1 reads MNHNS; CDR2 reads SASEGT. The CDR3 totals 15 residues. V was clipped by 5 bases and J by 6 bases, with 20 bases between them. CDR3 protein: CASSPRGLGTFEQYF. CDR3 nucleotide sequence: TGTGCCAGCAGTCCACGAGGCCTCGGGACGTTCGAGCAGTACTTC.

Worth noting for this clonotype: Compared with germline, one end of the junction differs, possibly owing to a read error. The chain has TRBV7-2 and TRBJ2-3, with D maybe TRBD1 (6 bases). CDR1 and CDR2 from the germline V gene are SGHTA and FQGNSA. The CDR3 totals 17 residues. The CDR3 DNA reads TGTCCCAGCAGCTTCCGGGCCCTAATTGGGGGCGGAGATACGCAGTATTTT. It codes for CPSSFRALIGGGDTQYF.